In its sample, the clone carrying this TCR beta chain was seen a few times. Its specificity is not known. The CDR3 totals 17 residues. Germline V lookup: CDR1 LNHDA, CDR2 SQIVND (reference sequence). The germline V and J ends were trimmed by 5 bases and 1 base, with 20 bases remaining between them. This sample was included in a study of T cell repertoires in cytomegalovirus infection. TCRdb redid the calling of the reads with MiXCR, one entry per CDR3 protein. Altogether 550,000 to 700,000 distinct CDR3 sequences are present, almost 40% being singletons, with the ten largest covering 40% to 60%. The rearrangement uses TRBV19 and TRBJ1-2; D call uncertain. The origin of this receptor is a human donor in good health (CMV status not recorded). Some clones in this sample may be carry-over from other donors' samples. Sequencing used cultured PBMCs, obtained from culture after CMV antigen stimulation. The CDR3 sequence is CASSFSRAETLNYGYTF. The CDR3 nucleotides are TGTGCCAGTAGTTTCTCACGGGCGGAAACGCTTAACTATGGCTACACCTTC. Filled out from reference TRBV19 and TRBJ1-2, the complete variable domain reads DGGITQSPKYLFRKEGQNVTLSCEQNLNHDAMYWYRQDPGQGLRLIYYSQIVNDFQKGDIAEGYSVSREKKESFPLTVTSAQKNPTAFYLCASSFSRAETLNYGYTFGSGTRLTVV.